One sample yielded the 18 T cell receptor beta chains listed below, sequenced in a study of post-analysis software for immune sequencing data. Their target antigens are unknown. Sequencing libraries made from TCR beta cDNA carried unique molecular identifiers. TCRdb recomputed calls from the PCR reads with MiXCR, one row per CDR3 protein. The data hold about 770,000 distinct CDR3 sequences, with roughly 46% observed a single time. General study points: When patients were compared with controls, about 5 TRBV segments were more frequent, TRBV5-6, TRBV5-1 and TRBV20-1 among them.

Sample: blood. These receptors originate from a girl aged 10-17 years with multiple sclerosis.

V is TRBV12-5 and J is TRBJ2-7; TRBD1 is a possible D gene (6 bases). Germline CDR1 LGHNT, CDR2 FRNRAP. V was pared by 3 bases and J by 2 bases, with 11 bases between. The CDR3 length is 14 residues. The CDR3 sequence is CASGFQGPTYEQYF. The CDR3 nucleotides are TGTGCTAGTGGTTTCCAGGGGCCCACCTACGAGCAGTACTTC.

This clonotype was picked up a small number of times. The rearrangement links TRBV12-3 or TRBV12-4 to TRBJ1-2; the D gene is possibly TRBD1 (5 bases). CDR3 length: 15 amino acids. V gave up 4 bases and J gave up 5 bases, with 17 bases separating them. In nucleotides, the CDR3 is TGTGCCAGCAGTTGGGTCGGGGGTCGACAATATGGCTACACCTTC. It specifies CASSWVGGRQYGYTF.

This chain joins TRBV20-1 and TRBJ1-5, with unresolved D. CDR1 is DFQATT and CDR2 is SNEGSKA in the germline V gene (reference sequence). Trimming removed 3 bases at V and 0 bases at J, with 6 bases between. CDR3 length: 13 residues. CDR3 protein: CSARVNSNQPQHF. The CDR3 DNA sequence: TGCAGTGCTAGGGTCAATAGCAATCAGCCCCAGCATTTT.

This chain connects TRBV12-3 or TRBV12-4 to TRBJ2-1; D may be TRBD1 (5 bases). This CDR3 has 10 residues. Trimming pared 8 bases from V and 10 bases from J, leaving 9 bases between. CDR3 residues: CASGQGEQFF. The CDR3, as DNA: TGTGCCAGCGGACAAGGGGAGCAGTTCTTC.

The sample holds a few counts of this clonotype. The genes are TRBV6-1 and TRBJ1-2, with no clear D. Germline V CDR1 and CDR2: MNHNS, SASEGT. Trimming took 2 bases from V and 0 from J, leaving 10 bases between them. The CDR3 length is 15 residues. The CDR3 region has the DNA TGTGCCAGCAGTGAATGGGATGTAGCTAACTATGGCTACACCTTC. It codes for CASSEWDVANYGYTF.

The gene calls are TRBV7-2 and TRBJ1-5; a possible D gene is TRBD1 (5 bases). Trimming removed 0 bases from V and 2 bases from J, with 11 bases in between. Per germline, CDR1 SGHTA and CDR2 FQGNSA. The CDR3 is 16 amino acids. The CDR3 sequence is CASSLAGRVGNQPQHF. DNA for the CDR3: TGTGCCAGCAGCTTAGCGGGCAGGGTTGGCAATCAGCCCCAGCATTTT. The full variable domain, its missing parts supplied by reference TRBV7-2 and TRBJ1-5, is GAGVSQSPSNKVTEKGKDVELRCDPISGHTALYWYRQSLGQGLEFLIYFQGNSAPDKSGLPSDRFSAERTGGSVSTLTIQRTQQEDSAVYLCASSLAGRVGNQPQHFGDGTRLSIL.

This clonotype was picked up a small number of times. DNA of the CDR3: TGCAGTGCTAGGGGGCAGGGCCTGAGCGAGCAGTACTTC. It translates to CSARGQGLSEQYF. J is TRBJ2-5 and V is TRBV20-1; TRBD1 is a possible D gene (5 bases). The closer fit of TRBJ2-7 to the DNA end suggests the J call may be wrong. CDR1 and CDR2 (germline): DFQATT, SNEGSKA (reference sequence). CDR3 length: 13 amino acids.

Here the CDR3 DNA reads TGTGCCAGCACGCCCGGGACAGGGCCTTACGAGCAGTACTTC. This codes for CASTPGTGPYEQYF. The V gene is TRBV2, the J gene TRBJ2-7; 9 bases align to TRBD1. Trimming cost V 7 bases and J 4 bases; bases outside gene matches: 8. The CDR3 runs 14 residues. CDR1 and CDR2 from the germline V gene are SNHLY and FYNNEI.

The rearrangement links TRBV29-1 to TRBJ2-5, with 15 bases lining up with TRBD2. CDR3 length: 15 residues. Germline lookup yields CDR1 SQVTM and CDR2 ANQGSEA. After removal of 4 bases from V and 4 bases from J, the junction contained 4 bases not matched to a gene. The CDR3 sequence is CSVGPGLAGGETQYF. The CDR3 nucleotides read TGCAGCGTTGGTCCGGGACTAGCGGGAGGAGAGACCCAGTACTTC.

V usage is TRBV7-2 and J usage is TRBJ2-1; tentatively, D is TRBD1 or TRBD2 (5 bases each). The V gene's germline CDR1 is SGHTA and CDR2 FQGNSA. V shed 5 bases and J shed 5 bases, with 13 bases lying between them. The CDR3 covers 14 residues. CDR3 amino acids: CASSPPGTHNEQFF. The CDR3 DNA reads TGTGCCAGCAGCCCACCTGGGACCCACAATGAGCAGTTCTTC.

The V and J genes are TRBV11-3 and TRBJ2-2, with a tentative D call TRBD2 (6 bases). Trimming took off 3 bases at V and 6 bases at J, with 20 bases between the two ends. The CDR3 sequence is 17 residues long. The V gene's germline CDR1 is SGHNT and CDR2 YENEEA. CDR3 DNA sequence: TGTGCCAGCAGCTTGAGGACCTCCACACTAGCATCCGGGGAGCTGTTTTTT. Its protein is CASSLRTSTLASGELFF.

In this sample, this clonotype turned up many times. The CDR3 sequence: CSVEPGTDYGYTF. CDR3 bases: TGCAGCGTTGAACCCGGGACAGATTATGGCTACACCTTC. This chain links TRBV29-1 with TRBJ1-2, with 7 bases lining up with TRBD1. The germline V gene has CDR1 SQVTM and CDR2 ANQGSEA. The CDR3 contains 13 residues. V was clipped by 2 bases and J by 5 bases; unmatched bases: 5.

This sequence joins TRBV12-5 and TRBJ2-7; D unclear. Germline V lookup: CDR1 LGHNT, CDR2 FRNRAP. This CDR3 spans 12 amino acids. V lost 0 bases, J lost 2 bases, and 2 bases lay in between. The CDR3 DNA reads TGTGCTAGTGGTTTGGTGGCCTACGAGCAGTACTTC. As protein: CASGLVAYEQYF.

A remark on this clonotype: A much larger clone differs by one base, so this may be a read error. The chain recombines TRBV24-1 with TRBJ2-1, with TRBD2 identical over 7 bases. CDR3 size: 17 residues. V was pared by 4 bases and J by 4 bases, with 12 bases of the junction left unmatched. The germline CDR1 and CDR2 sequences are KGHDR and SFDVKD. For the CDR3, the DNA is TGTGCCACCAGTGAACCGGGACCAGCGGGATCGTACAATGAGCAGTTCTTC. It codes for CATSEPGPAGSYNEQFF.

This clonotype was counted only a few times. V is TRBV6-2 or TRBV6-3 and J is TRBJ2-1; 7 bases are shared with TRBD1. The CDR3 length is 11 residues. Germline V CDR1 and CDR2: MNHEY, SVGEGT. The trim removed 8 bases at V and 12 bases at J, leaving 7 bases unmatched. CDR3 in amino acids: CASGENRGQFF. CDR3 DNA: TGTGCCAGCGGGGAAAACAGGGGGCAGTTCTTC.

The V and J genes are TRBV20-1 and TRBJ1-4; TRBD1 might be the D (6 bases). CDR3 size: 15 residues. Trimming took 2 bases from V and 5 from J, leaving 15 bases between them. Germline assignment: CDR1 DFQATT and CDR2 SNEGSKA (reference sequence). The CDR3 region is CSARIWRGANEKLFF. CDR3 nucleotide sequence: TGCAGTGCTAGAATATGGCGGGGGGCGAATGAAAAACTGTTTTTT.

This clonotype has only a few counts. The chain employs TRBV29-1 and TRBJ2-5; 8 bases are shared with TRBD1. The DNA end is more similar to TRBJ2-7, so the J call may be wrong. Germline CDR1 is SQVTM and CDR2 is ANQGSEA. This CDR3 contains 13 residues. The CDR3: CSARGTGTYEQYF. Written as DNA, the CDR3 is TGCAGCGCCCGGGGGACAGGTACCTACGAGCAGTACTTC.

V and J are TRBV20-1 and TRBJ1-2, with D maybe TRBD1 (6 bases). V shed 6 bases and J shed 1 base, with 18 bases lying between them. The CDR3 runs 15 residues. CDR1 is DFQATT and CDR2 is SNEGSKA in the germline V gene (reference sequence). The CDR3 sequence: CSAGPYRDLNYGYTF. The CDR3 DNA follows: TGCAGTGCAGGCCCCTACAGGGACCTTAACTATGGCTACACCTTC.